This is a list of T cell receptor beta chains from one sample in a study of T cell clonotyping in hematopoietic cell transplantation. TCRdb keeps only in-frame clones here, not all; method: immunoSEQ multiplex PCR. The repertoire includes 15,000 to 20,000 clones, about 83% of them detected once, and around 8% sits in the top ten. The sample here was peripheral blood mononuclear cells, taken before stem cell transplant. These receptors all stem from a man in his forties or fifties with acute myeloid leukemia. Some clones in this sample may be carry-over from other donors' samples. CDR3s include the opening cysteine and the closing phenylalanine or tryptophan. Fields, in order: V gene, clone size, D gene, J gene, CDR3 DNA, CDR3 protein. A D gene is named only where the DNA matches it firmly. Part of the rows lack a size; the others show once, few, many or a class for expanded clones.

V gene: TRBV4-1; clone size: .; D gene: TRBD1; J gene: TRBJ2-7; CDR3 DNA: TGCGCCAGCAGCCAAGGTCGGGACAGGGCAACCTACGAGCAGTACTTC; CDR3 protein: CASSQGRDRATYEQYF
V gene: TRBV29-1; clone size: .; D gene: .; J gene: TRBJ1-2; CDR3 DNA: TGCAGCGTCGCAGAGGGTAACTATGGCTACACCTTC; CDR3 protein: CSVAEGNYGYTF
V gene: TRBV13; clone size: .; D gene: .; J gene: TRBJ1-2; CDR3 DNA: TGTGCCAGCAGCCGGAGAGCCCTAGGGGTTTATGGCTACACCTTC; CDR3 protein: CASSRRALGVYGYTF
V gene: TRBV5-6; clone size: .; D gene: .; J gene: TRBJ2-7; CDR3 DNA: TGTGCCAGCAGCTTGGGACGGTCCTACGAGCAGTACTTC; CDR3 protein: CASSLGRSYEQYF
V gene: TRBV4-3; clone size: .; D gene: .; J gene: TRBJ1-2; CDR3 DNA: TGCGCCAGCAGCCAAGGAGGGACCTCGGGTTATGGCTACACCTTC; CDR3 protein: CASSQGGTSGYGYTF
V gene: TRBV15; clone size: once; D gene: TRBD1; J gene: TRBJ1-2; CDR3 DNA: TGTGCCACCAGCCCCTCGGGGGACAGGCGCTACACCTTC; CDR3 protein: CATSPSGDRRYTF
V gene: TRBV18; clone size: .; D gene: TRBD1; J gene: TRBJ1-2; CDR3 DNA: TGTGCCAGCTCACCACCGGGACAGGGGGGATATGGCTACACCTTC; CDR3 protein: CASSPPGQGGYGYTF
V gene: TRBV9; clone size: .; D gene: .; J gene: TRBJ2-1; CDR3 DNA: TGTGCCAGCAGCGTAGTAGGCGCGGTAAGCTCCTACAATGAGCAGTTCTTC; CDR3 protein: CASSVVGAVSSYNEQFF
V gene: TRBV7-9; clone size: .; D gene: TRBD2; J gene: TRBJ2-3; CDR3 DNA: TGTGCCAGCAGCTTCGGACTAGCGGGGTGGGCAGATACGCAGTATTTT; CDR3 protein: CASSFGLAGWADTQYF
V gene: TRBV9; clone size: .; D gene: TRBD2; J gene: TRBJ2-7; CDR3 DNA: TGTGCCAGCAGCGTAGGCGGGGGGCCCCTCTACGAGCAGTACTTC; CDR3 protein: CASSVGGGPLYEQYF
V gene: TRBV27; clone size: .; D gene: .; J gene: TRBJ2-7; CDR3 DNA: TGTGCCAGCAGTCAACTCTCGAGAAGGGCCTACGAGCAGTACTTC; CDR3 protein: CASSQLSRRAYEQYF
V gene: TRBV10-3; clone size: .; D gene: .; J gene: TRBJ2-1; CDR3 DNA: TGTGCCATCAGTGAGCGAGGGAATGAGCAGTTCTTC; CDR3 protein: CAISERGNEQFF
V gene: TRBV4-2; clone size: few; D gene: .; J gene: TRBJ1-6; CDR3 DNA: TGTGCCAGCAGCCAGGAGGATGCAAATTCACCCCTCCACTTT; CDR3 protein: CASSQEDANSPLHF
V gene: TRBV9; clone size: .; D gene: TRBD1; J gene: TRBJ1-1; CDR3 DNA: TGTGCCAGCAGCGTTAGGGAGGGACAGGTCGCTTTCTTT; CDR3 protein: CASSVREGQVAFF
V gene: TRBV18; clone size: .; D gene: .; J gene: TRBJ2-7; CDR3 DNA: TGTGCCAGCTCACTCACGGACAACCCCTACGAGCAGTACTTC; CDR3 protein: CASSLTDNPYEQYF
V gene: TRBV5-1; clone size: .; D gene: TRBD1; J gene: TRBJ1-2; CDR3 DNA: TGCGCCAGCAGCTTGGCCCGAGGGGGGACAGCGGACCTTTTAGACTATGGCTACACCTTC; CDR3 protein: CASSLARGGTADLLDYGYTF
V gene: TRBV9; clone size: .; D gene: .; J gene: TRBJ2-6; CDR3 DNA: TGTGCCAGCAGCGCCGGGGCCAACGTCCTGACTTTC; CDR3 protein: CASSAGANVLTF
V gene: TRBV7-9; clone size: .; D gene: TRBD2; J gene: TRBJ2-1; CDR3 DNA: TGTGCCAGCAAGGCGGGGAGGGATGAGCAGTTCTTC; CDR3 protein: CASKAGRDEQFF
V gene: TRBV2; clone size: .; D gene: .; J gene: TRBJ2-3; CDR3 DNA: TGTGCCAGCAGTGAAGCGAGGGATACGCAGTATTTT; CDR3 protein: CASSEARDTQYF
V gene: TRBV9; clone size: .; D gene: TRBD1; J gene: TRBJ2-3; CDR3 DNA: TGTGCCAGCAGCGCCGGACAGGTCAGCACAGATACGCAGTATTTT; CDR3 protein: CASSAGQVSTDTQYF
V gene: TRBV7-8; clone size: .; D gene: TRBD1; J gene: TRBJ2-5; CDR3 DNA: TGTGCCAGCAGCCATACGGTGGACAGGGGGTACCAAGAGACCCAGTACTTC; CDR3 protein: CASSHTVDRGYQETQYF